Here is one T cell receptor (beta chain) with its context. Its antigen is not identified. This sample was taken from a study of T cells in Graves' hyperthyroidism and ophthalmopathy. As for the study in general: Staff took peripheral blood when the initial diagnosis was made, before any treatment began.

What was amplified from RNA transcripts were TCR beta CDR3 regions. A set of HTBI primers served as the primers for a first-round RT-PCR of the TCR CDR3. TCRdb called the multiplex PCR reads again in MiXCR, with one record for every CDR3 protein. The sample consists of about 560,000 distinct CDR3 sequences, approximately 15% of them appearing once. The study's findings and limits: Most thyroid clonotypes expanded above 0.001 appeared in blood too.

A lack of ophthalmopathy progression within 18 months defined stable Graves' hyperthyroidism. This TCR derives from a woman aged 18-29 years with Graves' hyperthyroidism. Sequencing used blood.

The CDR3 region is CASRGGTLQETQYF. CDR3 nucleotides: TGTGCCAGCAGGGGGGGGACGCTGCAAGAGACCCAGTACTTC. The rearrangement joins TRBV28 to TRBJ2-5; 7 bases line up with TRBD2. The CDR3 has 14 residues. Germline CDR1 MDHEN, CDR2 SYDVKM. V lost 6 bases and J lost 2; bases outside the gene matches: 6.